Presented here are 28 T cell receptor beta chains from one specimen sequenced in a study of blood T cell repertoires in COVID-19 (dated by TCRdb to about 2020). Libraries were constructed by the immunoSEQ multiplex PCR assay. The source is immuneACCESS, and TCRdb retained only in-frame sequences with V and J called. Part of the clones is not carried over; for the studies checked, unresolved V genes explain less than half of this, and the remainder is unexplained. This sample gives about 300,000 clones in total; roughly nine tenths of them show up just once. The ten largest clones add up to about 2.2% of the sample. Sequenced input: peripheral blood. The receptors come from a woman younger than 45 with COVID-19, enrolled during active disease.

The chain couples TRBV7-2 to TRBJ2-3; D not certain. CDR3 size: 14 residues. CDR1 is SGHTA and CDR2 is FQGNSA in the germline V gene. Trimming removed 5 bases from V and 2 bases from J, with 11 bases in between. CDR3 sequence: CASSGLTSTDTQYF. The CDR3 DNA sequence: TGTGCCAGCAGCGGCCTTACCTCCACAGATACGCAGTATTTT. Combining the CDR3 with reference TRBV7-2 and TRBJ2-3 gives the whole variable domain GAGVSQSPSNKVTEKGKDVELRCDPISGHTALYWYRQSLGQGLEFLIYFQGNSAPDKSGLPSDRFSAERTGGSVSTLTIQRTQQEDSAVYLCASSGLTSTDTQYFGPGTRLTVL.

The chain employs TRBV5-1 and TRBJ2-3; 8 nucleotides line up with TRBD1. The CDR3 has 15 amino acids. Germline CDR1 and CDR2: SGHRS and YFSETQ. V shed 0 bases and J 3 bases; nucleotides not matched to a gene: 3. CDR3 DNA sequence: TGCGCCAGCAGCTTGGCGGGGACAGGAACAGATACGCAGTATTTT. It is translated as CASSLAGTGTDTQYF. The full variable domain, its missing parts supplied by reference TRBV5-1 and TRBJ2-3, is KAGVTQTPRYLIKTRGQQVTLSCSPISGHRSVSWYQQTPGQGLQFLFEYFSETQRNKGNFPGRFSGRQFSNSRSEMNVSTLELGDSALYLCASSLAGTGTDTQYFGPGTRLTVL.

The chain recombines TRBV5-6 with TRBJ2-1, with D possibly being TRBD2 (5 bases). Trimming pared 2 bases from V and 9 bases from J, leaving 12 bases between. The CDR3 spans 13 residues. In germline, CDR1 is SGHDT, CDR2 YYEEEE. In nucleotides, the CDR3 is TGTGCCAGCAGCTTTCCGGGAATGGGTGAGCAGTTCTTC. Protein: CASSFPGMGEQFF.

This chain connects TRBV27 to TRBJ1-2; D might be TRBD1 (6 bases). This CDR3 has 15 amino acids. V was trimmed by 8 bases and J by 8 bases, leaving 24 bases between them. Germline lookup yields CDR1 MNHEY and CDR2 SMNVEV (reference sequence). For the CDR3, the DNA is TGTGCCAGCTATCCGGGTGGGGGCGCGAATTCAGGCTACACCTTC. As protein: CASYPGGGANSGYTF.

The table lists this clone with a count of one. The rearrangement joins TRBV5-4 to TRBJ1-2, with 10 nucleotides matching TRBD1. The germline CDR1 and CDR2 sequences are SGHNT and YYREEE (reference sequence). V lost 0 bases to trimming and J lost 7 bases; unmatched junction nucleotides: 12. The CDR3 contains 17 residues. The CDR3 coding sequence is TGTGCCAGCAGCTTGGCCAATATCGGACAGGGGGTGGGTGGCTACACCTTC. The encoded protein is CASSLANIGQGVGGYTF. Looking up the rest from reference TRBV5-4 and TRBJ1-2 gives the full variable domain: ETGVTQSPTHLIKTRGQQVTLRCSSQSGHNTVSWYQQALGQGPQFIFQYYREEENGRGNFPPRFSGLQFPNYSSELNVNALELDDSALYLCASSLANIGQGVGGYTFGSGTRLTVV.

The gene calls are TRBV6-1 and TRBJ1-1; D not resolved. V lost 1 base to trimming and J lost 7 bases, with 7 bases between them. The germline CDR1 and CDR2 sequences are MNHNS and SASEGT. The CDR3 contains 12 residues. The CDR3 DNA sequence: TGTGCCAGCAGTGAAGTAGAAGTTGAAGCTTTCTTT. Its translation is CASSEVEVEAFF.

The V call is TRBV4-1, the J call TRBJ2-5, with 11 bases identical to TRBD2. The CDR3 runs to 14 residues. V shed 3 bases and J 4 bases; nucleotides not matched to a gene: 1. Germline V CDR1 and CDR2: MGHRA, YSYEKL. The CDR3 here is CASSQTSGVETQYF. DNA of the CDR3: TGCGCCAGCAGCCAGACTAGCGGGGTAGAGACCCAGTACTTC.

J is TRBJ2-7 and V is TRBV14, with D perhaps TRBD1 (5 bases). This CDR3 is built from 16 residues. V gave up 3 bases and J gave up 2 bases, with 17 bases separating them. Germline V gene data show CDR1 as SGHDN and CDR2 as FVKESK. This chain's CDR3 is CASSQTTVTPTYEQYF. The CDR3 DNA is TGTGCCAGCAGCCAGACGACAGTCACCCCCACCTACGAGCAGTACTTC.

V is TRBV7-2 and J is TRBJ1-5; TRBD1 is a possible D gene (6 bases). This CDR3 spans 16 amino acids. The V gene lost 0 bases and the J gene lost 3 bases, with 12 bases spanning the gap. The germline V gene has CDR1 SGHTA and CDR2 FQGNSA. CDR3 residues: CASSLATGNLNQPQHF. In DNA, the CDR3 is TGTGCCAGCAGCTTAGCGACAGGCAATCTCAATCAGCCCCAGCATTTT.

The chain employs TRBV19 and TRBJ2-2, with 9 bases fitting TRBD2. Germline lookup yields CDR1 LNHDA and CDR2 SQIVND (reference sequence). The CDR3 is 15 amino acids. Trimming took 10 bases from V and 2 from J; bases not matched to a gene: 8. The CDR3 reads CATEGTSRNTGELFF. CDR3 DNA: TGTGCCACCGAAGGGACTAGCCGAAACACCGGGGAGCTGTTTTTT. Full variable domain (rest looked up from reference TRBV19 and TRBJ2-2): DGGITQSPKYLFRKEGQNVTLSCEQNLNHDAMYWYRQDPGQGLRLIYYSQIVNDFQKGDIAEGYSVSREKKESFPLTVTSAQKNPTAFYLCATEGTSRNTGELFFGEGSRLTVL.

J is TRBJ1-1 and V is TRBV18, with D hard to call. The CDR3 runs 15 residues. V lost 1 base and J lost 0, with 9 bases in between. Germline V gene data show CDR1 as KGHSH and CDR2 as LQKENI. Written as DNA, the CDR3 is TGTGCCAGCTCACCACGGCAGGATATGAACACTGAAGCTTTCTTT. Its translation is CASSPRQDMNTEAFF.

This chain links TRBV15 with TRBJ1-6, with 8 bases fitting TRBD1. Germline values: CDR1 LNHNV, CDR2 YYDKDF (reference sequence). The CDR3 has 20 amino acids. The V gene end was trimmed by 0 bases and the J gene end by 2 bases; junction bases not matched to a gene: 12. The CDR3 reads CATSRDRDRGSSPYNSPLHF. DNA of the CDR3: TGTGCCACCAGCAGAGATCGCGACAGGGGATCTTCACCCTATAATTCACCCCTCCACTTT. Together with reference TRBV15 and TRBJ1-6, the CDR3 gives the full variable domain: DAMVIQNPRYQVTQFGKPVTLSCSQTLNHNVMYWYQQKSSQAPKLLFHYYDKDFNNEADTPDNFQSRRPNTSFCFLDIRSPGLGDTAMYLCATSRDRDRGSSPYNSPLHFGNGTRLTVT.

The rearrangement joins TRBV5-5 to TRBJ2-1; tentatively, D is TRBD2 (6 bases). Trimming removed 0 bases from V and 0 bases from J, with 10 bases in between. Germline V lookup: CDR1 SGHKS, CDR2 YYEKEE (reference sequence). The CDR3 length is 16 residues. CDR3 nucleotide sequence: TGTGCCAGCAGCTTGGCCACGGGAGCCTCCTACAATGAGCAGTTCTTC. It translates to CASSLATGASYNEQFF.

CDR3 region: CSVRLAGGSEQFF. Written as DNA, the CDR3 is TGCAGCGTACGACTAGCGGGAGGATCTGAGCAGTTCTTC. The chain recombines TRBV29-1 with TRBJ2-1; 13 nucleotides agree with TRBD2. The trim removed 6 bases at V and 9 bases at J, leaving 5 bases unmatched. CDR1 is SQVTM, CDR2 ANQGSEA, per germline. This CDR3 is 13 amino acids long.

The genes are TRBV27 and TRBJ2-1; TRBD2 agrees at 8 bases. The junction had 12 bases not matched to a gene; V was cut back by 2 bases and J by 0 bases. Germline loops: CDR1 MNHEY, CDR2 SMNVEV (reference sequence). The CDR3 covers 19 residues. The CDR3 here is CASSLLAGPIKSSYNEQFF. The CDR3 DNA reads TGTGCCAGCAGTTTACTAGCGGGTCCGATAAAGAGCTCCTACAATGAGCAGTTCTTC.

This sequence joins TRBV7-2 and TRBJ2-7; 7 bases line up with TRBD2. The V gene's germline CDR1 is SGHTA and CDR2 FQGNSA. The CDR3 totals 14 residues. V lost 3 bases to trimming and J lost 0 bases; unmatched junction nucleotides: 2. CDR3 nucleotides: TGTGCCAGCAGCTTCTCTAGCGGCTCCTACGAGCAGTACTTC. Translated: CASSFSSGSYEQYF.

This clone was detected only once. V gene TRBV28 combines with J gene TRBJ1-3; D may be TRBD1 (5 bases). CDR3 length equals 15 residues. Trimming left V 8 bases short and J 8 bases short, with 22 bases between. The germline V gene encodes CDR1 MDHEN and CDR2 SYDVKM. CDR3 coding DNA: TGTGCCAGCGGCTTCAAAAGGGGCTTAGAGGACACCATATATTTT. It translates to CASGFKRGLEDTIYF.

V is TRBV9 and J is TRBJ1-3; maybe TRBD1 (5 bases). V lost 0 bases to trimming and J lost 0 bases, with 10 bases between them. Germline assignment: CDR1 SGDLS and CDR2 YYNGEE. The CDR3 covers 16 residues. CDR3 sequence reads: CASSVGRDFSGNTIYF. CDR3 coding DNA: TGTGCCAGCAGCGTAGGCAGGGACTTCTCTGGAAACACCATATATTTT.

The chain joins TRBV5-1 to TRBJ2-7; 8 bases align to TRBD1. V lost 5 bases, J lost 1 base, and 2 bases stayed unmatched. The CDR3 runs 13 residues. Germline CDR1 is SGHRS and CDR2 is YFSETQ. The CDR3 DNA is TGCGCCAGCAGTCGGGACAGGTCCTACGAGCAGTACTTC. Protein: CASSRDRSYEQYF.

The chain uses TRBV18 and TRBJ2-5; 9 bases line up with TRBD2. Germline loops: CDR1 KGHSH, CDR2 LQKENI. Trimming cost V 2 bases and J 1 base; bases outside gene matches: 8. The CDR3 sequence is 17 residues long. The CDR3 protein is CASSPSQGGGAQETQYF. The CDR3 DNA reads TGTGCCAGCTCACCAAGCCAGGGCGGGGGGGCCCAAGAGACCCAGTACTTC.

The CDR3 DNA follows: TGTGCCAGCAGCAACCGGGGAGAGACCCAGTACTTC. This gives the protein CASSNRGETQYF. The chain carries TRBV7-9 and TRBJ2-5; possibly TRBD2 for D (5 bases). The CDR3 length is 12 residues. Germline V lookup: CDR1 SEHNR, CDR2 FQNEAQ (reference sequence). V lost 5 bases and J lost 4, with 8 bases in between.

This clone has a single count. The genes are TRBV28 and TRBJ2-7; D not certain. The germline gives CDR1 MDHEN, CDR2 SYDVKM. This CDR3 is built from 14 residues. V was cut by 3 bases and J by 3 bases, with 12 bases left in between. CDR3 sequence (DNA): TGTGCCAGCAGTTTGCAGAACCAGTACTACGAGCAGTACTTC. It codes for CASSLQNQYYEQYF.

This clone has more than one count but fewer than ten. CDR3 sequence (DNA): TGTGCCAGCAAGGGGACAGTCTACAATGAGCAGTTCTTC. Residues: CASKGTVYNEQFF. The gene calls are TRBV7-9 and TRBJ2-1, with 7 bases matching TRBD1. Germline V lookup: CDR1 SEHNR, CDR2 FQNEAQ (reference sequence). The CDR3 loop spans 13 amino acids. Trimming at V came to 7 bases and at J to 3 bases, leaving 3 bases not matched to a gene.

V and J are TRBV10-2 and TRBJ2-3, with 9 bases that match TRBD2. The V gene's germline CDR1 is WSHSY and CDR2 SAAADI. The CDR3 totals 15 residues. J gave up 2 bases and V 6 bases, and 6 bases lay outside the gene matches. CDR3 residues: CASRAGLALTDTQYF. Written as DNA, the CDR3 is TGCGCCAGCAGGGCCGGACTAGCGCTCACAGATACGCAGTATTTT.

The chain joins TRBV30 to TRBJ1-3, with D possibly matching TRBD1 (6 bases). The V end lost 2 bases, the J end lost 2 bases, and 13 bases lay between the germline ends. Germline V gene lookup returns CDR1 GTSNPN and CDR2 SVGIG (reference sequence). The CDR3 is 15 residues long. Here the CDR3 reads CAWSLGASPGNTIYF. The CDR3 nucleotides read TGTGCCTGGAGTTTGGGGGCTAGCCCTGGAAACACCATATATTTT.

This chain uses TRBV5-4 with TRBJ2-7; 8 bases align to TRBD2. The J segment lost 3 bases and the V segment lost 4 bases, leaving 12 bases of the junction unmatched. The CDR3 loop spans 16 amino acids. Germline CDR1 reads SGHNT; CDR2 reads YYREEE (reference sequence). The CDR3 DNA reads TGTGCCAGCAGCCCGGCCGGGACTAGATTTCGCTACGAGCAGTACTTC. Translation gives CASSPAGTRFRYEQYF.

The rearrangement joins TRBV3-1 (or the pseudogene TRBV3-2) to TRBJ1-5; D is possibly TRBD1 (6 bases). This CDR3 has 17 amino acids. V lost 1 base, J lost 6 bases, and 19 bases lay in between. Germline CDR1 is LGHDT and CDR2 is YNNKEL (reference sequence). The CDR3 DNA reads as TGTGCCAGCAGCCAAGGGACAGCGGGGCCTCCAGGTCAGCCCCAGCATTTT. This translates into CASSQGTAGPPGQPQHF.

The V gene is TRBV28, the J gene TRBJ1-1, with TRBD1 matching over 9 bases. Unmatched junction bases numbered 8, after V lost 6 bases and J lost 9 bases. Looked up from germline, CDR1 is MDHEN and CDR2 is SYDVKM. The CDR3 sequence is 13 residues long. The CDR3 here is CASSRDDRGKAFF. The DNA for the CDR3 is TGTGCCAGCAGCCGAGACGACAGGGGGAAAGCTTTCTTT.